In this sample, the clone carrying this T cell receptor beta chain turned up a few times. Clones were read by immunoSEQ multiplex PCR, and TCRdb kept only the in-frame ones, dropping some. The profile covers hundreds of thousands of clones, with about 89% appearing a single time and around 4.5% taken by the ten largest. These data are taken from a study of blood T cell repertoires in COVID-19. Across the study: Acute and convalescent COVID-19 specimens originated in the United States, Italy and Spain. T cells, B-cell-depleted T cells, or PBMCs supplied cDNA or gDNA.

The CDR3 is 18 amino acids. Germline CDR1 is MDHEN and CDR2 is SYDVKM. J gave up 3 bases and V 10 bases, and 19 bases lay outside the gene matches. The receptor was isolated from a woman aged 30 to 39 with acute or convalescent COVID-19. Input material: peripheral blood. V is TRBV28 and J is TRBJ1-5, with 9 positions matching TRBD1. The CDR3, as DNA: TGTGCCACCTGTGTTCCTACAGGGGGCTGGAACGTCAATCAGCCCCAGCATTTT. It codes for CATCVPTGGWNVNQPQHF.